Following are 21 T cell receptor beta chains from one sample sequenced in a study of T cells after yellow fever vaccination. A single record per CDR3 protein comes from TCRdb applying MiXCR to the 5' RACE reads. The table lists under 200,000 distinct CDR3 sequences, 5.5% to 7.5% of them singletons, with 2.5% in the top ten. Sequenced material: CD4+ T cells sorted from PBMCs, taken 5 to 6 days after the first yellow fever vaccination. These receptors all stem from a man aged 18-30 years who received the YFV17D yellow fever vaccine.

This clonotype was recorded a few times. The genes are TRBV4-2 and TRBJ2-3; 7 bases align to TRBD1. Germline CDR1 is LGHNA and CDR2 is YNFKEQ. The CDR3 extends over 15 amino acids. V shed 4 bases and J 1 base; nucleotides not matched to a gene: 5. The CDR3 sequence is CASSPWTGGTDTQYF. Here the CDR3 DNA reads TGTGCCAGCAGCCCGTGGACAGGAGGCACAGATACGCAGTATTTT.

This clonotype has more than one count but fewer than ten. V and J are TRBV20-1 and TRBJ1-1; D unresolved. The CDR3 runs to 13 residues. The V gene lost 7 bases and the J gene lost 4 bases, with 16 bases spanning the gap. CDR1 and CDR2 (germline): DFQATT, SNEGSKA (reference sequence). The CDR3 loop reads CSVLLPAGTEAFF. The CDR3 DNA reads TGCAGTGTCCTCTTACCTGCTGGCACTGAAGCTTTCTTT.

This clonotype was detected only once. A much larger clone differs from this one at a single base, so this may be a read error. This chain uses TRBV7-3 with TRBJ2-1, with D unresolved. This CDR3 has 15 amino acids. Trimming shortened V by 0 bases and J by 6 bases, and 12 bases separated the two germline ends. Germline V lookup: CDR1 SGHTA, CDR2 FQGTGA. The CDR3 DNA follows: TGTGCCAGCAGCTTAACATCTAGGCCCTGCAATGAGCAGTTCTTC. Translating it yields CASSLTSRPCNEQFF. Full variable domain (remainder filled in from reference TRBV7-3 and TRBJ2-1): GAGVSQTPSNKVTEKGKYVELRCDPISGHTALYWYRQSLGQGPEFLIYFQGTGAADDSGLPNDRFFAVRPEGSVSTLKIQRTERGDSAVYLCASSLTSRPCNEQFFGPGTRLTVL.

On this clonotype: Germline and junction disagree at one end, which may indicate a read error. The chain combines TRBV27 with TRBJ2-3; D gene unclear. The CDR3 sequence is 14 residues long. Germline V gene data show CDR1 as MNHEY and CDR2 as SMNVEV (reference sequence). The CDR3: CSSSSLPYLDTQYF. CDR3 coding DNA: TGTTCCAGCAGTTCCCTCCCCTATTTAGATACGCAGTATTTT.

The chain is built from TRBV5-5 and TRBJ2-2; D is uncertain. Trimming shortened V by 0 bases and J by 4 bases, and 7 bases separated the two germline ends. CDR1 and CDR2 (germline): SGHKS, YYEKEE (reference sequence). The CDR3 runs to 14 residues. CDR3 nucleotides: TGTGCCAGCAGCTTGGTGGACCCCACCGGGGAGCTGTTTTTT. It is translated as CASSLVDPTGELFF.

The sample holds many counts of this clonotype. A read error may account for a junction end that differs from germline. In nucleotides, the CDR3 is TGCGCCAGCAGTTTGGGGTCTAACTATGGCTACACCTTC. Its protein product is CASSLGSNYGYTF. The V gene is TRBV5-1, the J gene TRBJ1-2; unclear D gene. The germline gives CDR1 SGHRS, CDR2 YFSETQ. The length of the CDR3 is 13 residues.

V and J are TRBV12-3 or TRBV12-4 and TRBJ1-3; D is ambiguous. The CDR3 extends over 14 amino acids. V was trimmed by 5 bases and J by 8 bases, leaving 16 bases between them. As DNA, the CDR3 is TGTGCCAGCAGTGGGAGGATAGATGGGGACACCATATATTTT. Amino acid sequence: CASSGRIDGDTIYF.

This clonotype was seen repeatedly, ten times or more. The chain recombines TRBV20-1 with TRBJ2-5, with D perhaps TRBD1 or TRBD2 (6 bases each). The CDR3 covers 12 residues. V was trimmed by 3 bases and J by 8 bases, leaving 13 bases between them. Looked up from germline, CDR1 is DFQATT and CDR2 is SNEGSKA (reference sequence). The chain's CDR3 is CSASTGAATQYF. The CDR3 nucleotides read TGCAGTGCTAGCACGGGGGCCGCAACCCAGTACTTC.

This chain connects TRBV18 to TRBJ1-6; tentatively, D is TRBD1 (5 bases). The ends were cut back, 3 bases at V and 7 bases at J, with 13 bases in the middle. Germline V CDR1 and CDR2: KGHSH, LQKENI. This CDR3 region has 15 residues. In DNA form, the CDR3 reads TGTGCCAGCTCACCGTCGGGACCTAAAAATTCACCCCTCCACTTT. Translation gives CASSPSGPKNSPLHF.

This clonotype was observed many times. J is TRBJ1-5 and V is TRBV2; 8 bases match TRBD1. The CDR3 has 15 amino acids. The germline V gene encodes CDR1 SNHLY and CDR2 FYNNEI. J was trimmed by 5 bases and V by 2 bases; bases with no gene match: 5. The CDR3 is CASSESVQGDQPQHF. CDR3 DNA: TGTGCCAGCAGTGAATCCGTACAGGGGGATCAGCCCCAGCATTTT. Based on the CDR3 plus reference TRBV2 and TRBJ1-5, the full variable domain is EPEVTQTPSHQVTQMGQEVILRCVPISNHLYFYWYRQILGQKVEFLVSFYNNEISEKSEIFDDQFSVERPDGSNFTLKIRSTKLEDSAMYFCASSESVQGDQPQHFGDGTRLSIL.

This clonotype was found many times. This chain uses TRBV29-1 with TRBJ1-4; 9 bases agree with TRBD1. With 4 bases clipped from V and 4 bases from J, the junction kept 4 bases outside the gene matches. Germline CDR1 SQVTM, CDR2 ANQGSEA. This CDR3 region has 14 residues. CDR3: CSVGQTGGNEKLFF. In nucleotides, the CDR3 is TGCAGCGTTGGACAGACAGGGGGTAATGAAAAACTGTTTTTT.

This clonotype was detected ten times or more. The genes are TRBV6-1 and TRBJ2-1; no definite D call. CDR1 is MNHNS and CDR2 is SASEGT in the germline V gene. This CDR3 is built from 16 residues. V lost 2 bases, J lost 5 bases, and 16 bases lay in between. The DNA for the CDR3 is TGTGCCAGCAGTGAACGCGGCAGGTCTTGGGACAATGAGCAGTTCTTC. Residues: CASSERGRSWDNEQFF.

Ten or more counts support this clonotype. The J gene is TRBJ2-3, the V gene TRBV10-3, with D unclear. The V end lost 4 bases, the J end lost 3 bases, and 2 bases lay between the germline ends. The germline V gene has CDR1 ENHRY and CDR2 SYGVKD. The CDR3 covers 11 residues. Written as DNA, the CDR3 is TGTGCCATCAGTGGGACAGATACGCAGTATTTT. Its translation is CAISGTDTQYF.

This clonotype was detected many times. The chain has TRBV9 and TRBJ2-3; D is uncertain. Between the trimmed V and J ends, which lost 0 bases and 2 bases, there was a span of 7 bases. CDR3 length: 14 residues. The germline V gene encodes CDR1 SGDLS and CDR2 YYNGEE. In nucleotides, the CDR3 is TGTGCCAGCAGCGTAGGACACTCCACAGATACGCAGTATTTT. Its protein is CASSVGHSTDTQYF. Together with reference TRBV9 and TRBJ2-3, the CDR3 gives the full variable domain: DSGVTQTPKHLITATGQRVTLRCSPRSGDLSVYWYQQSLDQGLQFLIQYYNGEERAKGNILERFSAQQFPDLHSELNLSSLELGDSALYFCASSVGHSTDTQYFGPGTRLTVL.

This clonotype was recorded many times. This chain connects TRBV6-2 or TRBV6-3 to TRBJ2-1; perhaps TRBD2 as D (6 bases). The length of the CDR3 is 15 residues. Looked up from germline, CDR1 is MNHEY and CDR2 is SVGEGT. V lost 6 bases and J 8 bases, leaving 20 bases between the germline ends. The CDR3 coding sequence is TGTGCCAGCAGCTTGAATCCCGACTGGGGGGATGAGCAGTTCTTC. This translates into CASSLNPDWGDEQFF.

The DNA of the CDR3 is TGTGCCAGCAGCGTAAGGACCCGGGGCACCGGGGAGCTGTTTTTT. Amino acids: CASSVRTRGTGELFF. The chain combines TRBV7-6 with TRBJ2-2; perhaps TRBD2 as D (5 bases). The V end was cut by 5 bases, the J end by 4 bases, with 14 bases between. Per germline, CDR1 SGHVS and CDR2 FNYEAQ. The length of the CDR3 is 15 residues. Based on the CDR3 plus reference TRBV7-6 and TRBJ2-2, the full variable domain is GAGVSQSPRYKVTKRGQDVALRCDPISGHVSLYWYRQALGQGPEFLTYFNYEAQQDKSGLPNDRFSAERPEGSISTLTIQRTEQRDSAMYRCASSVRTRGTGELFFGEGSRLTVL.

Concerning this clonotype itself: A much more abundant neighbour one base away suggests this may be a read error. The chain joins TRBV6-2 or TRBV6-3 to TRBJ1-1; D not resolved. V was cut by 7 bases and J by 10 bases, with 10 bases left in between. Germline CDR1 is MNHEY and CDR2 is SVGEGT. The CDR3 extends over 10 amino acids. CDR3 region: CASIQGRAFF. CDR3 in DNA: TGTGCCAGCATCCAAGGGAGAGCTTTCTTT.

There are many counts of this clonotype. The J gene is TRBJ2-7, the V gene TRBV12-3 or TRBV12-4; TRBD1 might be the D (5 bases). The CDR3 spans 13 residues. V was cut by 6 bases and J by 0 bases, with 9 bases left in between. In DNA, the CDR3 is TGTGCCAGCAGGACTGGGGCCTCCTACGAGCAGTACTTC. It is translated as CASRTGASYEQYF.

This chain uses TRBV11-2 with TRBJ2-7; D tentatively fits TRBD1 or TRBD2 (5 bases each). Per the germline V gene, CDR1 is SGHAT and CDR2 is FQNNGV. Deletions cut 5 bases from V and 5 bases from J, with 16 bases between. The CDR3 is made up of 14 amino acids. The CDR3 DNA reads TGTGCCAGCAGCCCAACCTTACTAGGGGACGAGCAGTACGTC. Amino acid sequence: CASSPTLLGDEQYV.

This clonotype was found many times. The J gene is TRBJ1-6, the V gene TRBV7-9; D unclear. Germline loops: CDR1 SEHNR, CDR2 FQNEAQ (reference sequence). V lost 4 bases and J 7 bases, leaving 5 bases between the germline ends. This CDR3 comprises 12 residues. CDR3 region: CASSSINSPLHF. In DNA, the CDR3 is TGTGCCAGCAGCTCAATAAATTCACCCCTCCACTTT.

This clonotype was detected ten times or more. The chain has TRBV10-3 and TRBJ2-2; the D is unclear. The V end lost 3 bases, the J end lost 0 bases, and 8 bases lay between the germline ends. This CDR3 region has 15 residues. Germline V gene sequence: CDR1 ENHRY, CDR2 SYGVKD. The CDR3 protein is CAISDSFANTGELFF. CDR3 sequence (DNA): TGTGCCATCAGTGATTCTTTCGCGAACACCGGGGAGCTGTTTTTT.